The sequence of this T cell receptor (beta chain) was determined in a study of blood T cell repertoires in COVID-19. Study details: The United States, Italy and Spain provided the acute and convalescent COVID-19 samples.

Authors' methods: By means of reference gene primer amplification, nucleated cell counts were estimated. The protocol was immunoSEQ multiplex PCR, while the TCRdb copy is restricted to in-frame clones and leaves out a portion. That table gives V, J and clone size, and the DNA gave D and trimming. The table has approximately 170,000 clones, roughly 84% seen once. The sample comprised peripheral blood. The TCR sequence derives from a man between 65 and 85 years old with active or convalescent COVID-19.

The CDR3, as DNA: TGTGCCATCAGTGAGCCTGGACTAGCGGGGGGCCGAGTCCAGTACTTC. The encoded protein is CAISEPGLAGGRVQYF. This chain connects TRBV10-3 to TRBJ2-5; 14 nucleotides agree with TRBD2. Germline V gene sequence: CDR1 ENHRY, CDR2 SYGVKD. V shed 2 bases, J shed 10 bases, and the junction held 9 bases outside the gene matches. The CDR3 is 16 residues long.